A single sample is the source of the 5 T cell receptor beta chains below, sequenced in a study of cytomegalovirus exposure and HLA in healthy donors. Data came from immunoSEQ multiplex PCR; TCRdb stores just in-frame clones and leaves some out. The profile shows 120,000 or so clones, 90% to 96% of them singletons. Sequenced: PBMCs. The receptors were gathered from a young man in good health and CMV-seronegative.

J is TRBJ2-6 and V is TRBV18; D possibly corresponds to TRBD1 (6 bases). This CDR3 spans 16 amino acids. Germline lookup yields CDR1 KGHSH and CDR2 LQKENI. V lost 5 bases to trimming and J lost 0 bases, with 11 bases between them. CDR3 residues: CASSATGLSGANVLTF. DNA of the CDR3: TGTGCCAGCTCAGCGACAGGACTCTCTGGGGCCAACGTCCTGACTTTC. The full variable domain, with the rest looked up from reference TRBV18 and TRBJ2-6, is NAGVMQNPRHLVRRRGQEARLRCSPMKGHSHVYWYRQLPEEGLKFMVYLQKENIIDESGMPKERFSAEFPKEGPSILRIQQVVRGDSAAYFCASSATGLSGANVLTFGAGSRLTVL.

This clone was picked up a small number of times. CDR3 DNA: TGCGCCAGCAGCTTGGGTAGCGGATACACAGATACGCAGTATTTT. It yields the protein CASSLGSGYTDTQYF. V usage is TRBV5-1 and J usage is TRBJ2-3; D possibly corresponds to TRBD2 (6 bases). In germline, CDR1 is SGHRS, CDR2 YFSETQ. The CDR3 is 15 residues long. With 0 bases removed from V and 2 bases from J, the gap between germline ends came to 10 bases.

This clone is a singleton in its sample. CDR3 amino acids: CASSDTGNYGYTF. The CDR3 DNA is TGTGCCAGCAGTGATACGGGAAACTATGGCTACACCTTC. The chain links TRBV2 to TRBJ1-2; no reliable D call. The length of the CDR3 is 13 residues. V lost 3 bases, J lost 2 bases, and 7 bases lay in between. CDR1 and CDR2 from the germline V gene are SNHLY and FYNNEI.

This chain connects TRBV28 to TRBJ1-1, with TRBD1 matching 8 bases. Germline V lookup: CDR1 MDHEN, CDR2 SYDVKM. V lost 6 bases and J lost 5; bases outside the gene matches: 14. This CDR3 has 16 residues. The chain's CDR3 is CASRGAQGAMGTEAFF. Here the CDR3 DNA reads TGTGCCAGCAGGGGCGCTCAGGGGGCAATGGGTACTGAAGCTTTCTTT.

This clone was seen a handful of times. The chain is built from TRBV15 and TRBJ2-7; possibly TRBD2 for D (5 bases). V lost 3 bases and J 2 bases, leaving 11 bases between the germline ends. This CDR3 spans 14 amino acids. The germline CDR1 and CDR2 sequences are LNHNV and YYDKDF (reference sequence). DNA of the CDR3: TGTGCCACCAGCAGGGAGGCAGGTACCTACGAGCAGTACTTC. Protein sequence: CATSREAGTYEQYF.